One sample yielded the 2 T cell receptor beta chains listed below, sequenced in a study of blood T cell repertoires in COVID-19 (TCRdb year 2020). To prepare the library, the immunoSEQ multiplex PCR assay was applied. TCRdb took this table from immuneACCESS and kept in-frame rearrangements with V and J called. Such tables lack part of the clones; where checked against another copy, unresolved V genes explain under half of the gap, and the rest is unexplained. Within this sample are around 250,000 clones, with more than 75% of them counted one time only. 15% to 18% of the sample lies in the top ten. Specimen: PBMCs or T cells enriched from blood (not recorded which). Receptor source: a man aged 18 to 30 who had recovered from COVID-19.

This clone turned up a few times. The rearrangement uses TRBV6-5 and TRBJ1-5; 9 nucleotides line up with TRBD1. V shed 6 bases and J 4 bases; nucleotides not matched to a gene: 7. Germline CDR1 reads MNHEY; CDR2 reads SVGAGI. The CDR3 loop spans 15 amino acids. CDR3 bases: TGTGCCAGCAGGGAGATAGGGACAGGGAATCAGCCCCAGCATTTT. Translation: CASREIGTGNQPQHF.

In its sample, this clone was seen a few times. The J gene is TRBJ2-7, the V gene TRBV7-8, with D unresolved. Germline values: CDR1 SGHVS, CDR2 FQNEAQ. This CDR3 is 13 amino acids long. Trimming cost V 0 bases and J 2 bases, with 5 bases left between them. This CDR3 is CASSLAVAYEQYF. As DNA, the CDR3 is TGTGCCAGCAGCTTAGCGGTAGCCTACGAGCAGTACTTC.